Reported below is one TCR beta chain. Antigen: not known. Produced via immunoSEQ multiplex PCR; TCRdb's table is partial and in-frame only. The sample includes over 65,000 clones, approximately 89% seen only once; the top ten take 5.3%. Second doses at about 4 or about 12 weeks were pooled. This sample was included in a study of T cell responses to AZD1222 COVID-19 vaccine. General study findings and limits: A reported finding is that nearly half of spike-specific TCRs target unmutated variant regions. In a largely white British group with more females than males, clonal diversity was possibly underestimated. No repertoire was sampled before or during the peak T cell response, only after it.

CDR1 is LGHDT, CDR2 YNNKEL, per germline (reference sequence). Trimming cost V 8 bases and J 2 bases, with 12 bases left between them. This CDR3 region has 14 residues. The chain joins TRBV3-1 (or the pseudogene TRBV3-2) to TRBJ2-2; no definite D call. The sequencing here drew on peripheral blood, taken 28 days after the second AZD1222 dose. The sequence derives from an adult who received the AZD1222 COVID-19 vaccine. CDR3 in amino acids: CASARKENTGELFF. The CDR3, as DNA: TGTGCCAGCGCCCGGAAGGAAAACACCGGGGAGCTGTTTTTT.